This T cell receptor (beta chain) was sequenced for a study of cytomegalovirus exposure and HLA in healthy donors. Per the germline V gene, CDR1 is MGHRA and CDR2 is YSYEKL. V was trimmed by 1 base and J by 2 bases, leaving 10 bases between them. The CDR3 has 15 residues. 60 Vbeta and 13 Jbeta primers were used in PCR. Sequenced by immunoSEQ multiplex PCR; TCRdb stores in-frame clones only, minus some. Of about 150,000 clones listed, roughly 88% are singletons. The specimen sequenced was PBMCs. The rearrangement links TRBV4-1 to TRBJ2-3, with unresolved D. The TCR originated in a man aged 50 or older in good health and CMV-seropositive. DNA of the CDR3: TGCGCCAGCAGCCAAGTTGGCACTACCACAGATACGCAGTATTTT. Translation: CASSQVGTTTDTQYF.